Listed below are T cell receptor beta chains from one sample, sequenced in a study of human T cells and chemical hapten exposure. MiXCR was run by TCRdb on the RACE reads, yielding one entry per CDR3 protein. The repertoire consists of fewer than 130,000 distinct CDR3 sequences, with around 10% occurring once and the leading ten covering under 4.5%. The sequences come from whole blood, collected in connection with sensitization to the hapten diphenylcyclopropenone (DPC). These receptor sequences come from a woman between 40 and 50 years old with alopecia areata. Some clones in this sample may be carry-over from other donors' samples. CDR3s include the opening cysteine and the closing phenylalanine or tryptophan. A D gene is named only where the DNA matches it firmly. A row's size may be missing; if present it is once, few, many or a size class.

clone size,V gene,J gene,D gene,CDR3 DNA,CDR3 protein
many,TRBV20-1,TRBJ2-6,-,TGCAGTGCGCGGGACCCCTCTGGGGCCAACGTCCTGACTTTC,CSARDPSGANVLTF
many,TRBV7-2,TRBJ1-6,-,TGTGCCAGCAGCTTAGCGCAACTGGCCAATAATTCACCCCTCCACTTT,CASSLAQLANNSPLHF
few,TRBV6-4,TRBJ2-1,-,TGTGCCAGCAGTGAATCCGGGACAAAATCCGGGCCCCGACATTTC,CASSESGTKSGPRHF
once,TRBV29-1,TRBJ2-7,-,TGCAGCGTTGAGGTCACAGGCTCCTACGAGCAGTACTTC,CSVEVTGSYEQYF
many,TRBV5-5,TRBJ1-5,-,TGTGCCAGCAGCTTAGGGGGACCTGGTGAAAATCAGCCCCAGCATTTT,CASSLGGPGENQPQHF
-,TRBV19,TRBJ2-7,-,TGTGCCAGTAGTATTAGGCAGACCTACGAGCAGTACTTC,CASSIRQTYEQYF
many,TRBV29-1,TRBJ2-7,-,TGCAGCGCACAGGTTTCCTACGAGCAGTACTTC,CSAQVSYEQYF
many,TRBV6-2/TRBV6-3,TRBJ1-2,TRBD1,TGTGCCAGCACCTTCAACCAGGGGGCGTATGGCTACACCTTC,CASTFNQGAYGYTF
many,TRBV28,TRBJ2-3,-,TGTGCCAGCAGTTTAGCCCAAGAAGTAGATACGCAGTATTTT,CASSLAQEVDTQYF
few,TRBV7-2,TRBJ2-3,TRBD2,TGTGCCAGCAGCTTAGGAGGCGGGAGTTTAACAGATGCGCAGTATTTT,CASSLGGGSLTDAQYF
many,TRBV10-3,TRBJ2-5,TRBD1,TGTGCCATCAGTGAGGGACCGGGACAGGGCCAAGAGACCCAGTACTTC,CAISEGPGQGQETQYF
few,TRBV6-5,TRBJ1-1,TRBD1,TGTGCCAGCAGACACCTCCTGACCGGGACAGGGCCGGGCACTGAAGCTTTCTTT,CASRHLLTGTGPGTEAFF
many,TRBV12-3/TRBV12-4,TRBJ1-5,TRBD1,TGTGCCAGCAGTCTCCGACAGGGGGTGTCTCAGCCCCAGCATTTT,CASSLRQGVSQPQHF
few,TRBV7-9,TRBJ1-1,TRBD1,TGTGCCAGCAGCTTAGAGGACAGGGGGCGAATGAACACTGAAGCTTTCTTT,CASSLEDRGRMNTEAFF
many,TRBV28,TRBJ2-2,TRBD1,TGTGCCAGCAGTTCGCCCGGGACAGGGAGGACCGGGGAGCTGTTTTTT,CASSSPGTGRTGELFF
few,TRBV6-5,TRBJ2-7,TRBD1,TGTGCCAGCAGTTCAGGCAGGGGGCGCGAGCAGTACTTC,CASSSGRGREQYF
many,TRBV5-1,TRBJ2-2,TRBD2,TGCGCCAGCAGCTGGGGACTATTTAGCGCCGGGGAGCTGTTTTTT,CASSWGLFSAGELFF
many,TRBV6-5,TRBJ1-5,-,TGTGCCAGCAGTTACGACAGGTGGAACAATCAGCCCCAGCATTTT,CASSYDRWNNQPQHF
many,TRBV5-6,TRBJ2-5,TRBD2,TGTGCCAGCCGGAAAGGGAGGGTGGAGACCCAGTACTTC,CASRKGRVETQYF
-,TRBV7-3,TRBJ2-5,TRBD2,TGTGCCAGCAGCATCCTAGCGGAAGAGACCCAGTACTTC,CASSILAEETQYF
few,TRBV28,TRBJ2-7,TRBD2,TGTGCCAGCAGCGTCCTTACTAGCGGCTCCGTCCACGAGCAGTACTTC,CASSVLTSGSVHEQYF
-,TRBV19,TRBJ2-7,-,TGTGCCAGTAGTTCCGGAAGACCGGGACACCCTTCCTACGAGCAGTACTTC,CASSSGRPGHPSYEQYF
many,TRBV27,TRBJ1-3,-,TGTGCCAGCAGTTTATCCAGGGTTGGAAACACCATATATTTT,CASSLSRVGNTIYF
-,TRBV6-6,TRBJ2-1,TRBD2,TGTGCCAGCGGTTACCGGCGGGAGTCCCCTTACAATGAGCAGTTCTTC,CASGYRRESPYNEQFF
-,TRBV3-1,TRBJ1-5,TRBD1,TGTGCCAGCAGCCAAGATCGGGGACAGGGATATCGGCAGCCCCAGCATTTT,CASSQDRGQGYRQPQHF
-,TRBV20-1,TRBJ2-7,-,TGCAGTGCGGGGGCTAGGTCCTACGAGCAGTACTTC,CSAGARSYEQYF
few,TRBV5-4,TRBJ1-2,-,TGTGCCAGCAGCATGGGCGGGGTCGCTTTCTATGGCTACACCTTC,CASSMGGVAFYGYTF
few,TRBV20-1,TRBJ1-5,-,TGCAGTGCTAGAGTGGTGGGGAAGGGCAATCAGCCCCAGCATTTT,CSARVVGKGNQPQHF
many,TRBV25-1,TRBJ1-5,TRBD1,TGTGCCAGCAGTGGCACGGACAGGGACAATCAGCCCCAGCATTTT,CASSGTDRDNQPQHF
-,TRBV30,TRBJ1-5,-,TGTGCCTGGAGCGACAGGCCTTACAATCAGCCCCAGCATTTT,CAWSDRPYNQPQHF
few,TRBV7-6,TRBJ1-6,TRBD1,TGTGCCAGCAGCCCCAGTCCGACAGGGAGCGGTTCACCCCTCCACTTT,CASSPSPTGSGSPLHF
-,TRBV15,TRBJ1-3,-,TGTGCCACCAGCGCCATAACAGCGTATGGAAACACCATATATTTT,CATSAITAYGNTIYF
-,TRBV29-1,TRBJ2-1,-,TGCAGCGACAATGTAGCGGTCTCCTACTATGAGCAGTTCTTC,CSDNVAVSYYEQFF
many,TRBV11-2,TRBJ1-4,-,TGTGCCAGCAGCATAGCTGGGACGGGGAATGAAAAACTGTTTTTT,CASSIAGTGNEKLFF
-,TRBV7-9,TRBJ2-7,TRBD1,TGTGCCAGCGGAATGTTAGGACAGGGGGGATCAACTAACAACTACGAGCAGTACTTC,CASGMLGQGGSTNNYEQYF
-,TRBV11-2,TRBJ2-1,TRBD1,TGTGCCAGCAGCCGCTTCCCGGGACAGGGTTTGAATGAGCAGTTCTTC,CASSRFPGQGLNEQFF
few,TRBV29-1,TRBJ2-3,TRBD1,TGCAGCCATACCGGGACAGTGGGCACAGATACGCAGTATTTT,CSHTGTVGTDTQYF
-,TRBV12-3/TRBV12-4,TRBJ1-1,-,TGTGCCAGCAGTTTGATACAGGGGAACACTGAAGCTTTCTTT,CASSLIQGNTEAFF
few,TRBV27,TRBJ2-1,TRBD2,TGTGCCAGCAGTTTTGGGGGACTAGCGTCCTACAATGAGCAGTTCTTC,CASSFGGLASYNEQFF
-,TRBV4-2,TRBJ2-1,-,TGTGCCAGCAGCCAAGAATTGTACAATGAGCAGTTCTTC,CASSQELYNEQFF
-,TRBV27,TRBJ1-5,-,TGTGCCAGCAGTTTTAGAAGCAATCAGCCCCAGCATTTT,CASSFRSNQPQHF
many,TRBV4-3,TRBJ2-7,TRBD2,TGCGCCAGCAGCCAGAAGCGGGGATTGACCTACGAGCAGTACTTC,CASSQKRGLTYEQYF
many,TRBV11-2,TRBJ2-3,TRBD1,TGTGCCAGCAGCTCCAGTCCCGGGACAGGGAGATTCACAGATACGCAGTATTTT,CASSSSPGTGRFTDTQYF
-,TRBV7-2,TRBJ1-5,-,TGTGCCAGCAGCTTAGTTTCTGGGGCTTATCAGCCCCAGCATTTT,CASSLVSGAYQPQHF
few,TRBV6-5,TRBJ2-7,TRBD2,TGTGCCAGCAGTTACGCAGGACTAGACTCCTACGAGCAGTACTTC,CASSYAGLDSYEQYF
-,TRBV29-1,TRBJ1-2,-,TGCAGCGTCCGAAGGGTGGTTGGGGACTATGGCTACACCTTC,CSVRRVVGDYGYTF
few,TRBV7-2,TRBJ2-1,-,TGTGCCAGCAGCCCCTTGGACAATGAGCAGTTCTTC,CASSPLDNEQFF
few,TRBV6-5,TRBJ2-7,-,TGTGCCAGCAGTTACTCGATAGTCACCCCGAGTCCCTACGAGCAGTACTTC,CASSYSIVTPSPYEQYF
many,TRBV27,TRBJ1-5,-,TGTGCCAGCAGTTTTGTGAAGGACAATCAGCCCCAGCATTTT,CASSFVKDNQPQHF
many,TRBV28,TRBJ2-7,TRBD1,TGTGCCACCTCCGGGACAGGGGTTGGCGAGCAGTACTTC,CATSGTGVGEQYF
-,TRBV29-1,TRBJ2-1,-,TGCAGCGGTAGGACCTACAATGAGCAGTTCTTC,CSGRTYNEQFF